This TCR beta chain was recorded in a study of T cell repertoires in cytomegalovirus infection. Looking at the study overall: Public TCR beta signatures marked donors with CMV infection and the matching HLA. Study-level points and caveats: Accumulated public TCR beta family frequency recognized individuals carrying CMV together with the relevant HLA. CMV-specific TCR beta clonotypes restricted by HLA-C dominated the ex vivo response.

A few counts support this clonotype. Its specificity is not known. TCRdb reanalysed the reads using MiXCR and keeps one entry per CDR3 protein. This table holds 150,000 to 200,000 distinct CDR3 sequences, approximately 15% found once. The V gene's germline CDR1 is LNHDA and CDR2 SQIVND (reference sequence). V was cut by 10 bases and J by 2 bases, with 12 bases left in between. The CDR3 is made up of 14 amino acids. The sequencing input was PBMCs. The chain uses TRBV19 and TRBJ2-6, with TRBD1 as a possible D gene (5 bases). This clonotype was obtained from a human donor in good health (CMV status not recorded). Some clones in this sample may be carry-over from other donors' samples. The CDR3 loop reads CATQTEPGANVLTF. CDR3 sequence (DNA): TGTGCCACGCAGACAGAGCCTGGGGCCAACGTCCTGACTTTC.